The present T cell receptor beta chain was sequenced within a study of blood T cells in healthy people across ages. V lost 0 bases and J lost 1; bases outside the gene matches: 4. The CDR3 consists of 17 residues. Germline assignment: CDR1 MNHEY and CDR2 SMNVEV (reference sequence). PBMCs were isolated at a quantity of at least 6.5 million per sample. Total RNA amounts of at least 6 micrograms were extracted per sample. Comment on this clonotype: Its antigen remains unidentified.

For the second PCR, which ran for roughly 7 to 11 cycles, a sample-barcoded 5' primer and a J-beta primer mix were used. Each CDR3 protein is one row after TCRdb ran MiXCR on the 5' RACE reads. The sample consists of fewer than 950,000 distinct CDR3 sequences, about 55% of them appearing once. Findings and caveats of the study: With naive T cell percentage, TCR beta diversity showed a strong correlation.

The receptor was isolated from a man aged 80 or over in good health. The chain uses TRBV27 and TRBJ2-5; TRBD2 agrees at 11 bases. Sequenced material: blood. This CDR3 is CASSLSGLAGLQETQYF. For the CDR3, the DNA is TGTGCCAGCAGTTTATCAGGACTAGCGGGCCTCCAAGAGACCCAGTACTTC.